This T cell receptor beta chain was sequenced for a study of T-cell reconstitution after alpha-beta-depleted transplantation in children. Unique molecular identifiers were incorporated into the prepared TCRbeta library. TCRdb fed the PCR reads into MiXCR, producing one record per CDR3 protein. Here the sample spans around 450,000 distinct CDR3 sequences, approximately 10% being singletons. In regard to this clonotype: Its cognate antigen is unknown.

Study results and caveats: Several hundred expanded graft clones reportedly were the source of alpha-beta T cells about two months after transplant. Where some patients showed high TCRbeta diversity at day 60, it came from recipient T cells and thymic progenitors that had survived. A year had passed since transplant, and T-cell counts and diversity by then came mostly from newly produced T cells.

The CDR3 consists of 13 residues. V gave up 3 bases and J gave up 10 bases; unmatched junction bases: 2. Looked up from germline, CDR1 is LGHDT and CDR2 is YNNKEL (reference sequence). The sequence was collected from a child under 10 years old with inherited bone marrow failure, due to receive a stem cell transplant. The specimen comprised PBMCs, sampled before TCRalphabeta/CD19-depleted stem cell transplant. The chain has TRBV3-1 and TRBJ1-6; 8 bases map to TRBD1. The CDR3 DNA is TGTGCCAGCAGCCACCGGACAGGGTCACCCCTCCACTTT. Its protein is CASSHRTGSPLHF.